This T cell receptor beta chain was sequenced for a study of blood T cell repertoires in COVID-19. Study context: The cDNA or gDNA used as material had been derived from T cells, B-cell-depleted T cells, or PBMCs.

Profiled with immunoSEQ multiplex PCR; TCRdb holds only in-frame clones, not every one. The table lists roughly 250,000 clones, about nine tenths of them singletons. With 0 bases removed from V and 0 bases from J, the gap between germline ends came to 11 bases. CDR1 and CDR2 (germline): LGHDT, YNNKEL (reference sequence). The CDR3 contains 16 residues. This clonotype was sampled from a woman younger than 45 with COVID-19, enrolled during active disease. Specimen: peripheral blood. The gene calls are TRBV3-1 (or the pseudogene TRBV3-2) and TRBJ1-1; D is uncertain. The chain's CDR3 is CASSQDLGRLNTEAFF. The CDR3 region has the DNA TGTGCCAGCAGCCAAGATCTCGGCAGGTTGAACACTGAAGCTTTCTTT.